A selection of T cell receptor beta chains follows, all from one sample in a study of cytomegalovirus exposure and HLA in healthy donors. TCRdb's table, derived via immunoSEQ multiplex PCR, lists solely in-frame clones and lacks some. The table records some 140,000 clones, around 73% of them present only once. Sequencing input: PBMCs. The origin of the receptors is a man aged 50 to 59 in good health and CMV-seronegative. Each CDR3 is given with its conserved first and last residue. D genes are given only for firm matches. Clone size, where shown, is once, few, many, or a class for clones that have expanded.

d_gene,abundance,j_gene,v_gene,CDR3aa,CDR3nt
TRBD1,.,TRBJ2-5,TRBV28,CASSLQGAPRVRGETQYF,TGTGCCAGCAGTTTACAGGGGGCGCCCCGGGTGAGAGGGGAGACCCAGTACTTC
TRBD1,once,TRBJ1-1,TRBV5-1,CASSSRQGRNTEAFF,TGCGCCAGCAGCAGTAGACAGGGGAGGAACACTGAAGCTTTCTTT
TRBD2,.,TRBJ2-3,TRBV2,CASIRTSDSTDTQYF,TGTGCCAGCATCAGGACTAGCGATAGCACAGATACGCAGTATTTT
TRBD1,.,TRBJ1-2,TRBV10-1,CASSPGTGAYGYTF,TGCGCCAGCAGTCCCGGGACAGGGGCGTATGGCTACACCTTC
.,.,TRBJ1-4,TRBV4-2,CASSQELGAPGNEKLFF,TGTGCCAGCAGCCAAGAACTGGGGGCGCCGGGCAATGAAAAACTGTTTTTT
.,.,TRBJ2-7,TRBV5-4,CASSLALQGTYEQYF,TGTGCCAGCAGCTTGGCATTACAGGGTACCTACGAGCAGTACTTC
.,.,TRBJ1-1,TRBV29-1,CSVTVGNLGTEAFF,TGCAGCGTGACAGTAGGTAACTTAGGAACTGAAGCTTTCTTT
.,.,TRBJ2-3,TRBV11-2,CASSFTPTDTQYF,TGTGCCAGCAGCTTTACTCCCACAGATACGCAGTATTTT
.,.,TRBJ2-1,TRBV9,CASSPLVNDEQFF,TGTGCCAGCAGCCCCCTAGTGAATGATGAGCAGTTCTTC
.,.,TRBJ2-3,TRBV28,CASRLGQGGVADTQYF,TGTGCCAGCAGGTTGGGGCAGGGGGGAGTTGCGGATACGCAGTATTTT
.,.,TRBJ1-5,TRBV19,CASSIGSGGGQPQHF,TGTGCCAGTAGTATTGGATCGGGAGGGGGTCAGCCCCAGCATTTT
.,.,TRBJ2-5,TRBV7-2,CASSLGPEYETQYF,TGTGCCAGCAGCTTAGGCCCGGAGTATGAGACCCAGTACTTC
TRBD2,.,TRBJ2-7,TRBV28,CASSPLAGVGYEQYF,TGTGCCAGCAGTCCCCTAGCGGGAGTTGGCTACGAGCAGTACTTC
TRBD2,.,TRBJ2-5,TRBV2,CASSLAIAGAGETQYF,TGTGCCAGCAGTCTGGCGATAGCGGGAGCGGGGGAGACCCAGTACTTC
TRBD1,.,TRBJ2-1,TRBV27,CASSSFLGQGFEQFF,TGTGCCAGCAGTTCTTTCCTCGGACAGGGGTTTGAGCAGTTCTTC
TRBD2,.,TRBJ2-5,TRBV7-9,CASSSSSGTSWETQYF,TGTGCCAGCAGCAGCAGTTCCGGGACTAGCTGGGAGACCCAGTACTTC
TRBD1,.,TRBJ1-5,TRBV19,CASSLDRGSNQPQHF,TGTGCCAGTAGTCTTGACAGGGGAAGCAATCAGCCCCAGCATTTT
TRBD1,.,TRBJ1-5,TRBV28,CASSFKPGQGASQPQHF,TGTGCCAGCAGTTTCAAACCAGGACAGGGGGCAAGTCAGCCCCAGCATTTT
.,.,TRBJ1-1,TRBV7-8,CASRSLGAPPGGAFF,TGTGCCAGCAGGAGCTTGGGGGCGCCGCCCGGTGGAGCTTTCTTT
.,.,TRBJ2-7,TRBV2,CASGSGLTSYEQYF,TGTGCCAGCGGGTCCGGACTTACATCCTACGAGCAGTACTTC
TRBD1,.,TRBJ1-1,TRBV7-8,CASSSDRDSTEAFF,TGTGCCAGCAGCTCCGACCGGGACAGCACTGAAGCTTTCTTT
.,.,TRBJ2-1,TRBV19,CASSIKLSSSYNEQFF,TGTGCCAGTAGTATAAAACTCTCTAGCTCCTACAATGAGCAGTTCTTC
.,.,TRBJ2-3,TRBV6-1,CASITTRGDTQYF,TGTGCCAGCATCACCACTCGAGGGGATACGCAGTATTTT
.,.,TRBJ1-4,TRBV6-1,CATMEAGPTVGKLFF,TGTGCCACCATGGAGGCGGGGCCAACAGTAGGAAAACTGTTTTTT
.,.,TRBJ1-5,TRBV28,CASSQETGGNQPQHF,TGTGCCAGCTCTCAGGAGACAGGAGGCAATCAGCCCCAGCATTTT
TRBD2,.,TRBJ2-3,TRBV7-2,CASSGPGLAGGDTQYF,TGTGCCAGCAGCGGCCCGGGGCTAGCGGGGGGAGATACGCAGTATTTT
.,once,TRBJ2-7,TRBV5-4,CASSLYRAGRYEQYF,TGTGCCAGCAGCTTGTACAGGGCAGGGCGGTACGAGCAGTACTTC
TRBD1,.,TRBJ2-7,TRBV5-4,CASSPPGTAYEQYF,TGTGCCAGCAGCCCCCCCGGGACAGCCTACGAGCAGTACTTC
TRBD2,.,TRBJ2-7,TRBV5-1,CASSLYGLAGFHF,TGCGCCAGCAGCTTATATGGACTAGCGGGGTTCCACTTC
.,.,TRBJ2-7,TRBV5-5,CASSLVGQLIYEQYF,TGTGCCAGCAGCTTGGTAGGACAGTTGATATACGAGCAGTACTTC
.,.,TRBJ1-2,TRBV7-9,CSSSFGDYGYTF,TGTTCCAGCAGCTTCGGGGACTATGGCTACACCTTC
TRBD1,.,TRBJ2-3,TRBV6-1,CASSWTGSGDTQYF,TGTGCCAGCAGCTGGACAGGTTCGGGAGATACGCAGTATTTT
.,.,TRBJ2-2,TRBV9,CASSGSTVSTGELFF,TGTGCCAGCAGCGGGAGTACCGTTTCCACCGGGGAGCTGTTTTTT
.,.,TRBJ1-2,TRBV30,CAWSIGQNYGYTF,TGTGCCTGGAGTATAGGACAGAACTATGGCTACACCTTC
.,once,TRBJ2-1,TRBV29-1,CSGEQGNEQFF,TGCAGCGGAGAACAGGGCAATGAGCAGTTCTTC
TRBD1,.,TRBJ2-3,TRBV28,CASRESRDRATDTQYF,TGTGCCAGCCGTGAGTCCCGGGACAGGGCGACAGATACGCAGTATTTT
TRBD2,.,TRBJ2-1,TRBV7-9,CASSLSGTSYNEQFF,TGTGCCAGCAGCCTAAGCGGGACGTCCTACAATGAGCAGTTCTTC
.,few,TRBJ1-1,TRBV28,CASTGGPTGTEAFF,TGTGCCAGCACGGGCGGCCCCACGGGGACTGAAGCTTTCTTT
.,few,TRBJ1-3,TRBV4-1,CASSQDQYGAGNTIYF,TGCGCCAGCAGCCAAGATCAGTACGGGGCTGGAAACACCATATATTTT
TRBD2,.,TRBJ2-1,TRBV18,CASSHSGPTNNEQFF,TGTGCCAGCTCCCATAGCGGGCCAACCAACAATGAGCAGTTCTTC
TRBD1,.,TRBJ1-4,TRBV28,CASSTGTGTTNEKLFF,TGTGCCAGCAGCACCGGGACAGGGACAACTAATGAAAAACTGTTTTTT
.,.,TRBJ2-7,TRBV5-4,CASSSTRGAYEQYF,TGTGCCAGCAGCTCTACCAGGGGAGCCTACGAGCAGTACTTC
TRBD2,.,TRBJ2-3,TRBV19,CASSSGLATDTQYF,TGTGCCAGTAGTTCGGGACTAGCAACAGATACGCAGTATTTT
.,.,TRBJ1-1,TRBV28,CASSFGQTLSTEAFF,TGTGCCAGCAGTTTTGGGCAGACCCTAAGCACTGAAGCTTTCTTT
.,.,TRBJ2-7,TRBV27,CASSSWSSYEQYF,TGTGCCAGCAGTTCTTGGAGCTCCTACGAGCAGTACTTC
TRBD2,.,TRBJ2-3,TRBV28,CASSFRSGRSTDTQYF,TGTGCCAGCAGTTTCCGTAGCGGGAGGAGCACAGATACGCAGTATTTT
.,.,TRBJ1-2,TRBV27,CASSTSRGFNYGYTF,TGTGCCAGCAGTACCTCGCGGGGGTTTAACTATGGCTACACCTTC
TRBD1,.,TRBJ2-7,TRBV9,CASSVATGVGSYEQYF,TGTGCCAGCAGCGTGGCGACAGGGGTAGGGTCTTACGAGCAGTACTTC
.,.,TRBJ2-3,TRBV28,CASSPAGRPASSTDTQYF,TGTGCCAGCAGCCCCGCGGGGAGGCCAGCGTCTAGCACAGATACGCAGTATTTT
.,.,TRBJ2-7,TRBV27,CASSSERRGLYEQYF,TGTGCCAGCAGTTCCGAGAGGAGGGGCCTTTACGAGCAGTACTTC
TRBD1,.,TRBJ2-7,TRBV29-1,CSVESWQGDFEQYF,TGCAGCGTTGAGAGCTGGCAGGGGGATTTCGAGCAGTACTTC
.,.,TRBJ2-1,TRBV10-2,CASSVRGNEQFF,TGCGCCAGCAGTGTAAGAGGCAATGAGCAGTTCTTC
.,.,TRBJ2-3,TRBV27,CASRKGQSSGDTQYF,TGTGCCAGCAGAAAGGGACAGTCTAGCGGGGATACGCAGTATTTT
.,.,TRBJ2-5,TRBV2,CASKGGRPSPETQYF,TGTGCCAGCAAGGGAGGAAGGCCCTCGCCAGAGACCCAGTACTTC
.,.,TRBJ1-2,TRBV23-1,CASSQSIYGYTF,TGCGCCAGCAGTCAATCTATCTATGGCTACACCTTC